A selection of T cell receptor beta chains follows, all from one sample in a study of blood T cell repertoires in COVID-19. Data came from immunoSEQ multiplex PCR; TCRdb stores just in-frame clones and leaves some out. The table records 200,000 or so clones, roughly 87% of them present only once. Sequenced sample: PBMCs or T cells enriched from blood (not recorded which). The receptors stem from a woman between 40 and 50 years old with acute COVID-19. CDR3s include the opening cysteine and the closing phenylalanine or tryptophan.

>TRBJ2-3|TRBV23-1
CASSQSTSGGSTDTQYF
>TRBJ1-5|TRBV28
CASSSSGTGHQPQHF
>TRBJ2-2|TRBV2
CASRPRNTGELFF
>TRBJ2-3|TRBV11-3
CASSLAGVSDTQYF
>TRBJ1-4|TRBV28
CASRADEKLFF
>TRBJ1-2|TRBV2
CASSSAPQGYGYTF
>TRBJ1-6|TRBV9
CASSARGTGFGVNSPLHF
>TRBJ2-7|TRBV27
CASSLRQGPYEQYF
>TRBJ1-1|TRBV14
CASSRTGLNTEAFF
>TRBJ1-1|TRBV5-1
CASSGQANTEAFF
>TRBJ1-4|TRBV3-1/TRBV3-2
CASSHMTGPSTNEKLFF
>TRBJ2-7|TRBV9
CASSRSPGISYEQYF
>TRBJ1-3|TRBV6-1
CASSDLSGNTIYF
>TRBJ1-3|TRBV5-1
CASSLVGQSSGNTIYF